This TCR beta chain was found in a study of CD4 T cells in relation to SARS-CoV-2 and coronaviruses. The CDR3 sequence is 13 residues long. Deletions cut 5 bases from V and 0 bases from J, with 8 bases between. The unexposed donors gave CD4+ T cells in about 2011-2019, prior to COVID-19. The cells were cultured for about ten days before CD4+ T cells were isolated. Concerning this clone: The antigen is unknown.

Profiling relied on immunoSEQ multiplex PCR, and the TCRdb table lists in-frame clones only, not all of them. This table has roughly 25,000 clones, about 80% appearing once. The sequence derives from a human donor in good health. The sample consisted of CD4+ T cells from PBMCs, cultured in vitro. This chain connects TRBV12-3 or TRBV12-4 to TRBJ2-7; D is uncertain. The CDR3 is CASSPQSSYEQYF. The CDR3 nucleotides read TGTGCCAGCAGTCCACAGAGCTCCTACGAGCAGTACTTC.